This TCR beta chain stems from a study of beta chain features in type 1 diabetes. Study-wide points: The study found moderately but significantly shorter TCRB CDR3s in all four CD4+ subsets of Type 1 diabetes patients.

Reverse transcribing all isolated RNA meant expressed TCRB transcripts were sequenced. The table came from immunoSEQ multiplex PCR; TCRdb's copy has only in-frame clones and leaves some out. Of about 650,000 clones listed, roughly 12% are singletons. Germline-derived CDR1 and CDR2 are SQVTM and ANQGSEA. The V gene lost 6 bases and the J gene lost 4 bases, with 16 bases spanning the gap. This CDR3 spans 14 amino acids. This clone occurred a few times. Its antigen is undetermined. Sequencing used naive CD4+ T cells from blood. The rearrangement uses TRBV29-1 and TRBJ2-1, with D maybe TRBD1 (6 bases). This TCR came from a man aged 30 to 39 with type 1 diabetes. CDR3 DNA sequence: TGCAGCGTCCTACTAGAAGACAGGTACAATGAGCAGTTCTTC. This sequence encodes CSVLLEDRYNEQFF.